What follows is one TCR beta chain and its context. The sample originates from a study of blood T cell repertoires in COVID-19. As for the study in general: T cells, B-cell-depleted T cells, or PBMCs supplied cDNA or gDNA.

Original data processing: Nucleated cell counts were estimated from reference gene primer amplification. Sequenced by immunoSEQ multiplex PCR; TCRdb stores in-frame clones only, minus some. That table supplies the V and J calls and clone size; D and trimming were determined from the DNA. The table lists about 490,000 clones, 70% to 90% of them singletons, with approximately 2.9% in the top ten. CDR1 and CDR2 (germline): LGHDT, YNNKEL (reference sequence). This CDR3 is 15 amino acids long. The V end lost 3 bases, the J end lost 1 base, and 9 bases lay between the germline ends. The V call is TRBV3-1 (or the pseudogene TRBV3-2), the J call TRBJ2-2; perhaps TRBD2 as D (6 bases). Sequences were obtained from peripheral blood. The source of this sequence is a human donor in a cohort sampled during active COVID-19. In DNA, the CDR3 is TGTGCCAGCAGCCATTATAGCGGGAACACCGGGGAGCTGTTTTTT. This codes for CASSHYSGNTGELFF.